The 10 T cell receptor beta chains listed next were all sequenced from one sample in a study of response to subunit inactivated influenza vaccine. TCRdb recomputed calls from the RT-PCR reads with MiXCR, one row per CDR3 protein. This sample has about 530,000 distinct CDR3 sequences; approximately 10% occur once, and the top ten carry around 9.6%. The sample in question was PBMCs from blood, obtained on the day of vaccination. All receptors come from a man aged 45-65 years who received an inactivated influenza vaccine.

This clonotype turned up a few times. The V call is TRBV12-3 or TRBV12-4, the J call TRBJ2-3, with D perhaps TRBD2 (5 bases). The V end was cut by 6 bases, the J end by 6 bases, with 16 bases between. The CDR3 is 14 amino acids. CDR3 nucleotide sequence: TGTGCCAGCAGCCCGGGGTACTCCCGGGATACGCAGTATTTT. Its translation is CASSPGYSRDTQYF.

V usage is TRBV12-3 or TRBV12-4 and J usage is TRBJ2-5; D is uncertain. V lost 2 bases and J 3 bases, leaving 7 bases between the germline ends. The length of the CDR3 is 13 residues. The CDR3 DNA is TGTGCCAGCAGTTTAACAGACAAAGAGACCCAGTACTTC. Residues: CASSLTDKETQYF.

This clonotype was seen more than once but under ten times. The chain is built from TRBV20-1 and TRBJ2-1; D not certain. CDR1 and CDR2 (germline): DFQATT, SNEGSKA (reference sequence). CDR3 length: 15 residues. V lost 3 bases and J lost 8, with 20 bases in between. The CDR3 loop reads CSASPPWASAYEQFF. The CDR3 DNA follows: TGCAGTGCTAGTCCCCCTTGGGCGTCTGCGTATGAGCAGTTCTTC.

This clonotype was seen once. Its ends do not fully match the called genes, so a read error is possible. CDR3 loop: CASRGSQTGELYF. The CDR3 DNA sequence: TGTGCCAGCAGGGGAAGTCAGACCGGGGAGCTGTATTTT. V usage is TRBV12-3 or TRBV12-4 and J usage is TRBJ2-2; D might be TRBD2 (5 bases). The CDR3 runs 13 residues.

This clonotype was observed a few times. This rearrangement joins TRBV7-9 to TRBJ2-5; the match to TRBD2 covers 13 bases. The J segment lost 7 bases and the V segment lost 5 bases, leaving 13 bases of the junction unmatched. Looked up from germline, CDR1 is SEHNR and CDR2 is FQNEAQ (reference sequence). The CDR3 totals 17 residues. CDR3 sequence: CASSATKGLAGVGTQYF. The CDR3 nucleotides read TGTGCCAGCAGCGCAACGAAAGGACTAGCGGGGGTAGGGACCCAGTACTTC. Based on the CDR3 plus reference TRBV7-9 and TRBJ2-5, the full variable domain is DTGVSQNPRHKITKRGQNVTFRCDPISEHNRLYWYRQTLGQGPEFLTYFQNEAQLEKSRLLSDRFSAERPKGSFSTLEIQRTEQGDSAMYLCASSATKGLAGVGTQYFGPGTRLLVL.

This clonotype was seen repeatedly, ten times or more. This chain connects TRBV12-3 or TRBV12-4 to TRBJ1-2; 10 nucleotides align to TRBD1. The CDR3 contains 14 residues. The trim removed 5 bases at V and 8 bases at J, leaving 8 bases unmatched. In DNA form, the CDR3 reads TGTGCCAGCAGTCTAACCGGGACAGGGGTAGGCTACACCTTC. It yields the protein CASSLTGTGVGYTF.

This clonotype was detected only a few times. The DNA of the CDR3 is TGTGCCAGCAGTTTAAACCCGACTAGCGGGAGGGCGGCCTACAATGAGCAGTTCTTC. This translates into CASSLNPTSGRAAYNEQFF. J is TRBJ2-1 and V is TRBV28; 14 positions match TRBD2. J was trimmed by 2 bases and V by 2 bases; bases with no gene match: 8. CDR1 MDHEN and CDR2 SYDVKM come from the germline V gene. This CDR3 region has 19 residues.

The chain employs TRBV5-1 and TRBJ2-7; no definite D call. The germline V and J ends were trimmed by 4 bases and 3 bases, with 17 bases remaining between them. This CDR3 comprises 15 residues. Per the germline V gene, CDR1 is SGHRS and CDR2 is YFSETQ. This chain's CDR3 is CASSLDVHGYYEQYF. The DNA of the CDR3 is TGCGCCAGCAGCCTAGACGTACACGGATACTACGAGCAGTACTTC.

This clonotype has a count of ten or more. This chain connects TRBV12-3 or TRBV12-4 to TRBJ2-3; a weak D match, TRBD1 (6 bases). The CDR3 is made up of 16 amino acids. V was clipped by 0 bases and J by 5 bases, with 15 bases between them. The CDR3 DNA reads as TGTGCCAGCAGTTTAGCGCACGACAGGACCCGAGATACGCAGTATTTT. Its translation: CASSLAHDRTRDTQYF.

The V and J genes are TRBV5-1 and TRBJ2-5; no clear D gene. Germline V gene data show CDR1 as SGHRS and CDR2 as YFSETQ. The CDR3 sequence is 12 residues long. Trimming removed 5 bases at V and 5 bases at J, with 10 bases between. As DNA, the CDR3 is TGCGCCAGCAGTACCCCCGCGGAGACCCAGTACTTC. Translating it yields CASSTPAETQYF.